A single sample gave rise to the 9 T cell receptor beta chains below, sequenced in a study of OX40 agonist ivuxolimab in advanced cancers. Preparation of the library involved the immunoSEQ multiplex PCR assay. In TCRdb, the immuneACCESS table is reduced to in-frame sequences with V and J assigned. These tables do not hold every clone; where another copy was compared, an unresolved V gene accounts for under half, and the others remain unexplained. The sample records over 65,000 clones, less than 95% of which are singletons. The top ten clonotypes cover more than 1.5% of the sample. This specimen was CD4+ or CD8+ T cells sorted from blood, taken in a trial of the OX40 agonist ivuxolimab. These receptors all come from an adult with an advanced solid tumor such as melanoma, head and neck, liver or kidney cancer.

The chain carries TRBV25-1 and TRBJ1-2, with 8 bases aligning to TRBD1. The CDR3 totals 15 residues. Germline lookup yields CDR1 MGHDK and CDR2 SYGVNS. Germline trimming cut 6 bases from V and 3 bases from J; bases unmatched to any gene: 9. The CDR3 DNA is TGTGCCAGCAGCACTCCAGGGGGCGGAGACTATGGCTACACCTTC. It yields the protein CASSTPGGGDYGYTF.

The chain employs TRBV29-1 and TRBJ1-1; D remains ambiguous. This CDR3 region has 13 residues. Per germline, CDR1 SQVTM and CDR2 ANQGSEA. V lost 5 bases and J 1 base, leaving 11 bases between the germline ends. This CDR3 is CSVMDGANTEAFF. The CDR3 DNA reads as TGCAGCGTTATGGACGGAGCGAACACTGAAGCTTTCTTT.

The chain combines TRBV19 with TRBJ2-7, with D perhaps TRBD1 or TRBD2 (5 bases each). This CDR3 is built from 16 residues. The germline V gene has CDR1 LNHDA and CDR2 SQIVND (reference sequence). The V gene lost 3 bases and the J gene lost 1 base, with 16 bases spanning the gap. CDR3 sequence reads: CASSMGTAPRSYEQYF. The CDR3 coding sequence is TGTGCCAGTAGTATGGGGACGGCTCCCCGATCCTACGAGCAGTACTTC.

This chain connects TRBV10-3 to TRBJ2-2; D is undetermined. The ends were cut back, 3 bases at V and 4 bases at J, with 12 bases in the middle. Germline V gene lookup returns CDR1 ENHRY and CDR2 SYGVKD. This CDR3 has 15 residues. The CDR3: CAISEVNPPTGELFF. The CDR3 DNA is TGTGCCATCAGTGAAGTCAATCCACCCACCGGGGAGCTGTTTTTT.

This chain uses TRBV12-5 with TRBJ2-3; D remains ambiguous. The CDR3 has 13 amino acids. Between the trimmed V and J ends, which lost 3 bases and 4 bases, there was a span of 8 bases. Germline CDR1 LGHNT, CDR2 FRNRAP. The CDR3 bases are TGTGCTAGTGGTTTCCAGGTGGCAGATACGCAGTATTTT. This sequence encodes CASGFQVADTQYF.

The rearrangement uses TRBV28 and TRBJ1-1, with 9 nucleotides matching TRBD1. The CDR3 is 14 amino acids. Germline V gene sequence: CDR1 MDHEN, CDR2 SYDVKM. The V segment lost 8 bases and the J segment 4 bases; nucleotides outside the gene matches: 8. The CDR3 is CASSSGQGSTEAFF. In nucleotides, the CDR3 is TGTGCCAGCTCCAGCGGACAGGGGAGCACTGAAGCTTTCTTT.

For the CDR3, the DNA is TGCGCCAGCAGCCAAGTCACCGCGGGGGGATTCACCGGGGAGCTGTTTTTT. Protein: CASSQVTAGGFTGELFF. The J gene is TRBJ2-2, the V gene TRBV4-3; TRBD2 matches 8 bases. This CDR3 contains 17 residues. V shed 1 base and J 4 bases; nucleotides not matched to a gene: 8. Germline assignment: CDR1 LGHNA and CDR2 YSLEER.

The chain couples TRBV18 to TRBJ1-1, with TRBD1 as a possible D gene (6 bases). The CDR3 sequence is 14 residues long. Germline V lookup: CDR1 KGHSH, CDR2 LQKENI. Trimming removed 5 bases from V and 0 bases from J, with 10 bases in between. Here the CDR3 DNA reads TGTGCCAGCTCAATCGGACAGATGAACACTGAAGCTTTCTTT. It encodes CASSIGQMNTEAFF.

Regarding this clone: Germline is not matched at one junction end, which may reflect a read error. The V call is TRBV7-3, the J call TRBJ1-2, with a weak D call TRBD1 (6 bases). The V gene's germline CDR1 is SGHTA and CDR2 FQGTGA. This CDR3 has 12 residues. CDR3 region: CAGQGTSCGCTF. The CDR3 DNA is TGTGCCGGGCAGGGGACTAGCTGTGGCTGCACCTTC.